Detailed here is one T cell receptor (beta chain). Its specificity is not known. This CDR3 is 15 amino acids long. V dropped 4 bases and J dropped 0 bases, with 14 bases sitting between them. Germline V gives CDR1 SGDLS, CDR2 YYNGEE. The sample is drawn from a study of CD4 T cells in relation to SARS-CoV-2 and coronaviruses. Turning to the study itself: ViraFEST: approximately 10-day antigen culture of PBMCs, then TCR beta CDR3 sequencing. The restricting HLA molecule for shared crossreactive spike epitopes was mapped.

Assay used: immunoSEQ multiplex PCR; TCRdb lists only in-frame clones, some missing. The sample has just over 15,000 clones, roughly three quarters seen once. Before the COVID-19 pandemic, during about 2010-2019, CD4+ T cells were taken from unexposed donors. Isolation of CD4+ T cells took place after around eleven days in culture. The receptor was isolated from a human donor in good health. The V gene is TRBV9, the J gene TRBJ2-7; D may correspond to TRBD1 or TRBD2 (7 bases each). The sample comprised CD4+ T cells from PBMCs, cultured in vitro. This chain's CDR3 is CASSPGGGISYEQYF. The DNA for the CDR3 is TGTGCCAGCAGCCCAGGGGGGGGGATCTCCTACGAGCAGTACTTC.